This T cell receptor beta chain is drawn from a study of T cell clonotyping in hematopoietic cell transplantation (dated by TCRdb to the early 2020s). A note on the overall study: A total of some 130 blood samples were gathered in the study from under 40 consecutive transplant recipients along with their related donors. Patients were recruited between 2015 and January 2017 and followed until late 2020 or death.

Overall study outcomes, separate from this receptor: Inverse Simpson Index values from donors and from recipients before transplant predicted broader TCR repertoire diversity after transplant. Only a small fraction of recipient repertoires overlapped donor repertoires, with over 97% appearing de novo at the given depth. A decrease in recipient TCR diversity was observed after transplant, and a progressive increase in pathologically expanded clonotypes was seen from day 30 to day 180. The sample size was limited, and because cells were not sorted, the contributions of CD4 and CD8 repertoires could not be separated.

What the time point label conveys for this sample: 100 days after allo-HCT. Blood samples were obtained from recipients approximately 28 days before transplant and at days 30, 100 and 180 after transplant. Nuclei Lysis Solution was used to extract genomic DNA from fresh or cryopreserved unfractionated peripheral blood mononuclear cells. This clone showed up just once. Its antigen specificity is not known. Base quality data are lacking; no much larger clone is found one base away. With the immunoSEQ assay, which is a bias-controlled multiplex PCR relying on V- and J-specific primers, TCR beta CDR3 regions were amplified from genomic DNA. In a second PCR step, the CDR3 amplicons were tagged with a proprietary barcode plus Illumina adapter sequences. CDR3 libraries were sequenced on an Illumina MiSeq instrument. The paper's data handling went like this. Export and quality control were done with immunoSEQ Analyzer 3.0, while downstream analyses used R Bioconductor and Immunarch. Only productive rearrangements in the normalized downsampled data set were used to calculate repertoire metrics. Clonotypes larger than 5 templates in the normalized cohort were defined as pathologically expanded. Repertoire diversity was measured with the Inverse Simpson Index. To capture all clonotypes, CMV-specificity analyses were performed on the non-normalized data set. TCRdb took this table from immuneACCESS and kept in-frame rearrangements with V and J called. Such tables lack part of the clones; where checked against another copy, unresolved V genes explain under half of the gap, and the rest is unexplained. V and J calls and clone size are those listed in that table; D and trimming were worked out from the DNA. This sample comprises 4,000 to 6,500 clones, over 85% of them detected only once. Of the sample, 20% to 30% falls within the top ten clones.

According to the germline V gene (reference sequence), CDR1 reads LNHDA and CDR2 reads SQIVND. V is reduced by 6 bases and J by 0 bases, leaving a spacing of 12 bases between them. The CDR3 spans 15 residues, from the cysteine through the phenylalanine. CDR3 DNA only is kept here, 45 bases in frame from base 1. The sequence derives from an older male patient who had an allogeneic stem cell transplant from an unrelated donor, so T cells may come from the graft donor. Some clones in this sample may be carry-over from other donors' samples. Recombination linked TRBV19 to TRBJ1-3, and perhaps TRBD1 as D gene, on 6 matching bases. Sequences were derived from peripheral blood mononuclear cells, sampled 100 days after allogeneic stem cell transplant. The CDR3 here reads CASSTGYNSGNTIYF. The nucleotides are TGTGCCAGTAGCACAGGGTATAACTCTGGAAACACCATATATTTT.